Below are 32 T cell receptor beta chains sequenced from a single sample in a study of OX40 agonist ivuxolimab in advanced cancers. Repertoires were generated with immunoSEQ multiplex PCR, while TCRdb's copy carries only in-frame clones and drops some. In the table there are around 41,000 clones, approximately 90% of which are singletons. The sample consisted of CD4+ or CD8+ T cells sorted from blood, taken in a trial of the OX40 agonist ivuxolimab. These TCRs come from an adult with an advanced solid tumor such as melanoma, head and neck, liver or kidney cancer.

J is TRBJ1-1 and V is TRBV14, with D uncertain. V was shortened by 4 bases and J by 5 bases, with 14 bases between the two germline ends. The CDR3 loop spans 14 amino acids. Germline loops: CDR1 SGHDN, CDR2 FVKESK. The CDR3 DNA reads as TGTGCCAGCAGCCTAAGCGAGAGGGTGACTGAAGCTTTCTTT. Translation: CASSLSERVTEAFF. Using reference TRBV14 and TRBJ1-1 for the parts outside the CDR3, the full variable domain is EAGVTQFPSHSVIEKGQTVTLRCDPISGHDNLYWYRRVMGKEIKFLLHFVKESKQDESGMPNNRFLAERTGGTYSTLKVQPAELEDSGVYFCASSLSERVTEAFFGQGTRLTVV.

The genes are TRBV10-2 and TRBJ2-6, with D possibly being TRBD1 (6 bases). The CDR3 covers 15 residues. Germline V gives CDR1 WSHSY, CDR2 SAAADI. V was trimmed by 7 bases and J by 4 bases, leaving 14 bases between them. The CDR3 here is CASNKQGTGANVLTF. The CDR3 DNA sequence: TGCGCCAGCAACAAACAGGGTACCGGGGCCAACGTCCTGACTTTC.

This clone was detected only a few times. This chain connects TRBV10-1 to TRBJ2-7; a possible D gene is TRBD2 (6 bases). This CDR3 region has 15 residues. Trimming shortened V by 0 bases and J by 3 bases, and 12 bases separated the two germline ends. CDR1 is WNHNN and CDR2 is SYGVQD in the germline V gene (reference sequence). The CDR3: CASSESTGLLYEQYF. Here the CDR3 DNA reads TGCGCCAGCAGTGAGTCGACGGGACTGCTCTACGAGCAGTACTTC.

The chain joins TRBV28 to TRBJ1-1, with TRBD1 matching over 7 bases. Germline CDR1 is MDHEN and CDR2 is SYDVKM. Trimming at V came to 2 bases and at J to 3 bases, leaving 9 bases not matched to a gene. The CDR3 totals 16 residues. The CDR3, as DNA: TGTGCCAGCAGTTTAGCCCAGACAGGGCGGGACACTGAAGCTTTCTTT. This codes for CASSLAQTGRDTEAFF.

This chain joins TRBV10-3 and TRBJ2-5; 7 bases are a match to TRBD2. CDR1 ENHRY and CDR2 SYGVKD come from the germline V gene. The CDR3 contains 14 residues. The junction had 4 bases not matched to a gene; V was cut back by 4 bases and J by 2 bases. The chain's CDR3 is CAISAGLHQETQYF. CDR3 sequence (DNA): TGTGCCATCAGTGCGGGACTACATCAAGAGACCCAGTACTTC.

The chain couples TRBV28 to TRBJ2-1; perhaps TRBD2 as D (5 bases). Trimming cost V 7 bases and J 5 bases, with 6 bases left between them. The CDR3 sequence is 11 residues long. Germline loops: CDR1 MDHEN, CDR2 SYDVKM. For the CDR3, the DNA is TGTGCCAGCACGCGGGACAATGAGCAGTTCTTC. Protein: CASTRDNEQFF.

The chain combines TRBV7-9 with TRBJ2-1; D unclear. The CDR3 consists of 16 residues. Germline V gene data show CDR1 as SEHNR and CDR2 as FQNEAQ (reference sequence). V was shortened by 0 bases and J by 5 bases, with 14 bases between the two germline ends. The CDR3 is CASSLARPRMDNEQFF. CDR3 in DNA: TGTGCCAGCAGCTTAGCGCGACCGAGAATGGACAATGAGCAGTTCTTC.

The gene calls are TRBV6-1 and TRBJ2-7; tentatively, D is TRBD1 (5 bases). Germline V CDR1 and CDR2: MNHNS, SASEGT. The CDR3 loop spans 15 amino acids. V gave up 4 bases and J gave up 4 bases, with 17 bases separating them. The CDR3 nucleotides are TGTGCCAGCAGTGCCGTGAGACAGAACAAATACGAGCAGTACTTC. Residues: CASSAVRQNKYEQYF.

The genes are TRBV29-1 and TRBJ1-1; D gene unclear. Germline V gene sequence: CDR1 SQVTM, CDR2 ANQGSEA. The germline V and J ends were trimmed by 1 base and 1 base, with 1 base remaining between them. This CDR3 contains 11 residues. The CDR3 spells CSVEANTEAFF. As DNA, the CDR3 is TGCAGCGTTGAAGCGAACACTGAAGCTTTCTTT.

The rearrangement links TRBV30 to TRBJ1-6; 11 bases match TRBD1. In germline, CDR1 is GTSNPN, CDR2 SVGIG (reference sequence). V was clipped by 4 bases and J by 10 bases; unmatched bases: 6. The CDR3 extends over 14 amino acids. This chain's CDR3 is CAWTGQGARSPLHF. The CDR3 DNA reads TGTGCCTGGACCGGACAGGGGGCACGATCACCCCTCCACTTT.

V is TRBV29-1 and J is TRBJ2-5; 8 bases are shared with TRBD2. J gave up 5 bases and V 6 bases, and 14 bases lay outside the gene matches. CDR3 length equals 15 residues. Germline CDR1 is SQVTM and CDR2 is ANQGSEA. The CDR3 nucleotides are TGCAGCGTGGACCCTCGGGCGGGAGGTCCTGAGACCCAGTACTTC. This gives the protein CSVDPRAGGPETQYF. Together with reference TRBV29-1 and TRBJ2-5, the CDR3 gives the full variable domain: SAVISQKPSRDICQRGTSLTIQCQVDSQVTMMFWYRQQPGQSLTLIATANQGSEATYESGFVIDKFPISRPNLTFSTLTVSNMSPEDSSIYLCSVDPRAGGPETQYFGPGTRLLVL.

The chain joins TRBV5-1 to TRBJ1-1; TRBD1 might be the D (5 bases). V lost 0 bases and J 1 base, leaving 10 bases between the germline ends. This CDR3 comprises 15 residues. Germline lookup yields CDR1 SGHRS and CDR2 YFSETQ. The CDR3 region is CASSLEPGTNTEAFF. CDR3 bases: TGCGCCAGCAGCTTGGAACCAGGGACGAACACTGAAGCTTTCTTT.

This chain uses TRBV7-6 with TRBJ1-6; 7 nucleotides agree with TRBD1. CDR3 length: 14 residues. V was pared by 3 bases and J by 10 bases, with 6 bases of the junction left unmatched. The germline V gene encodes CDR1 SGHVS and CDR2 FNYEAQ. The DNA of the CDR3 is TGTGCCAGCAGCTTGCAGCAGGGGGTCTCACCCCTCCACTTT. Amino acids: CASSLQQGVSPLHF.

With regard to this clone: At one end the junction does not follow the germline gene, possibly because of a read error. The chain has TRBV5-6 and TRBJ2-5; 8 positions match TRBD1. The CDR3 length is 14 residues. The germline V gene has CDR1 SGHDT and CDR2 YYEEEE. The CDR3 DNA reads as TGTGCCAGCAGCGCGGGACAGGTCCAGGAGATCCAGTACTTC. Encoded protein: CASSAGQVQEIQYF. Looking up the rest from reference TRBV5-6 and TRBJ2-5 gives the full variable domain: DAGVTQSPTHLIKTRGQQVTLRCSPKSGHDTVSWYQQALGQGPQFIFQYYEEEERQRGNFPDRFSGHQFPNYSSELNVNALLLGDSALYLCASSAGQVQEIQYFGPGTRLLVL.

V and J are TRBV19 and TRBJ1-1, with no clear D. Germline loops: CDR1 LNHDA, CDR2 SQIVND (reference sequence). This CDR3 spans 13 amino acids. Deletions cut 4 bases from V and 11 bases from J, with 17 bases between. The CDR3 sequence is CASSSGKAVAAFF. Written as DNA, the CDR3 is TGTGCCAGTAGTAGCGGGAAGGCAGTCGCCGCTTTCTTT.

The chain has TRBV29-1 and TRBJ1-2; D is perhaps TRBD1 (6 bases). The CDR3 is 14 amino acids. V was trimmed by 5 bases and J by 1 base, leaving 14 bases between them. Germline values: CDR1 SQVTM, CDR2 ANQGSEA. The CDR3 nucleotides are TGCAGCGTTAGCGGGACACCTTTTAACTATGGCTACACCTTC. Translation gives CSVSGTPFNYGYTF.

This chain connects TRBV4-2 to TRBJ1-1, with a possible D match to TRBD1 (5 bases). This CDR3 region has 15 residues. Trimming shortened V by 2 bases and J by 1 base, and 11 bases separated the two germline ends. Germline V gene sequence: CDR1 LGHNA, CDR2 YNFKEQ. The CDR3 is CASSQSQDRNTEAFF. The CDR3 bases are TGTGCCAGCAGCCAATCTCAAGACAGGAACACTGAAGCTTTCTTT.

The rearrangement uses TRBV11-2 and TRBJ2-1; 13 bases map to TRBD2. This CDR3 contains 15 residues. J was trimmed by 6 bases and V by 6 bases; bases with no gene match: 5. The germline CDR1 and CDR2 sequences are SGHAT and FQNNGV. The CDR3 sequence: CASSFTSGRANEQFF. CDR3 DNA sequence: TGTGCCAGCAGTTTTACTAGCGGGAGGGCCAATGAGCAGTTCTTC.

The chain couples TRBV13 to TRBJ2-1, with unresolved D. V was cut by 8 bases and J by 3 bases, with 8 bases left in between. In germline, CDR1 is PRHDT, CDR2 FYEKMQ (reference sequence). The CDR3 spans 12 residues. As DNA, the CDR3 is TGTGCCAGCGCTGGGTACTACAATGAGCAGTTCTTC. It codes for CASAGYYNEQFF.

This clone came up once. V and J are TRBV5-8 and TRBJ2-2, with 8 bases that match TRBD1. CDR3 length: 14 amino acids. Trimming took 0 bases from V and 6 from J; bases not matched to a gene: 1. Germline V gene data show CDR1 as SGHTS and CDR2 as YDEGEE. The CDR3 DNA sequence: TGTGCCAGCAGCTTGGTCAGGGGGCCCGGGGAGCTGTTTTTT. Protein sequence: CASSLVRGPGELFF.

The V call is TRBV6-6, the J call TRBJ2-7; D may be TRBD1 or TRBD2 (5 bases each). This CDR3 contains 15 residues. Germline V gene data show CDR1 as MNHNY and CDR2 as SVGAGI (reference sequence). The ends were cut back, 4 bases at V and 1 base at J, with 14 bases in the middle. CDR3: CASSSSGTVSYEQYF. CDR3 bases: TGTGCCAGCAGTTCCTCGGGGACGGTGTCCTACGAGCAGTACTTC.

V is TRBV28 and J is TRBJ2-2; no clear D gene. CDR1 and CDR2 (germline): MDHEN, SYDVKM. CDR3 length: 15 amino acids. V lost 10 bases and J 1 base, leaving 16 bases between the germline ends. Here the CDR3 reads CATTSGIMNTGELFF. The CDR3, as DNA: TGTGCCACCACGTCAGGAATAATGAACACCGGGGAGCTGTTTTTT.

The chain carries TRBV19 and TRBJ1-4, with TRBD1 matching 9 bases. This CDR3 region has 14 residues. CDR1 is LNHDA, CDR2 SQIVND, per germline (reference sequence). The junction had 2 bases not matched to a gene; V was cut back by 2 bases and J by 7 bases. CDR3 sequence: CASSINRGREKLFF. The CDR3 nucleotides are TGTGCCAGTAGTATAAACAGGGGGCGTGAAAAACTGTTTTTT.

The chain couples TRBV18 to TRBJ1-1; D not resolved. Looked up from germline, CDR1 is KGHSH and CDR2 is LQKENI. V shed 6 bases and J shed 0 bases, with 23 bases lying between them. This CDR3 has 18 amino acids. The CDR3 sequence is CASSPPGRAPIMNTEAFF. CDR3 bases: TGTGCCAGCTCCCCTCCGGGAAGAGCACCCATAATGAACACTGAAGCTTTCTTT.

CDR3 region: CASSITGSETQYF. CDR3 DNA sequence: TGTGCCAGTAGTATCACCGGGTCAGAGACCCAGTACTTC. V gene TRBV19 combines with J gene TRBJ2-5, with D hard to call. The germline V gene has CDR1 LNHDA and CDR2 SQIVND (reference sequence). The CDR3 length is 13 residues. With 3 bases removed from V and 4 bases from J, the gap between germline ends came to 9 bases.

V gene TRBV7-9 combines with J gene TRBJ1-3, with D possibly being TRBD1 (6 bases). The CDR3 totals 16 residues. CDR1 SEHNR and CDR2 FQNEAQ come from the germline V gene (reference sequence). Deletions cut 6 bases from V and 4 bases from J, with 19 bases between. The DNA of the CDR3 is TGTGCCAGCAGACATGAGGGGGGGTATTACGGAAACACCATATATTTT. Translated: CASRHEGGYYGNTIYF.

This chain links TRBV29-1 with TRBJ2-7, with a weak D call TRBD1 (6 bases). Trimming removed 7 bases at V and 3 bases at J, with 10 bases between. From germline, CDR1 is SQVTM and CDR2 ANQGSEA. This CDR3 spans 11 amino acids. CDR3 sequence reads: CSAQGYYEQYF. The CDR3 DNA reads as TGCAGCGCACAGGGCTACTACGAGCAGTACTTC.

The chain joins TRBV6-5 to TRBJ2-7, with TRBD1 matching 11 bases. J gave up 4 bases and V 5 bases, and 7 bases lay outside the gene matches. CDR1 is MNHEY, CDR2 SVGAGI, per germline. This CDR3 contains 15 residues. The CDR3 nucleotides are TGTGCCAGCAGTCCCGGACAGGGGGCGATTTACGAGCAGTACTTC. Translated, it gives CASSPGQGAIYEQYF.

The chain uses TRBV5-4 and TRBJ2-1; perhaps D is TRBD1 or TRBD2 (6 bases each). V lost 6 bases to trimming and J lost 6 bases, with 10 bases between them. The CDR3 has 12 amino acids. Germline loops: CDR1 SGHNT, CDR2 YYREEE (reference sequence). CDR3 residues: CASTGGLNEQFF. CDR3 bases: TGTGCCAGCACCGGGGGCCTCAATGAGCAGTTCTTC.

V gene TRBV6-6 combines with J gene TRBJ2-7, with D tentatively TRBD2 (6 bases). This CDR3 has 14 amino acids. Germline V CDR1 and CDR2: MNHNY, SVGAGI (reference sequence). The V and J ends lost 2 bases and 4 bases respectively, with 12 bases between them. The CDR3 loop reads CASSYAGPSYEQYF. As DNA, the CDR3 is TGTGCCAGCAGTTACGCGGGACCCTCTTACGAGCAGTACTTC.

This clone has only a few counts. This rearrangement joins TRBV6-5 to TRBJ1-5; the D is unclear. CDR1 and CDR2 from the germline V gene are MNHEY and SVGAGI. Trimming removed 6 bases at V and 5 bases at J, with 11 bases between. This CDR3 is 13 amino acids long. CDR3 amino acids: CASSPKADQPQHF. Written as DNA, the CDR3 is TGTGCCAGCAGCCCGAAAGCAGATCAGCCCCAGCATTTT.

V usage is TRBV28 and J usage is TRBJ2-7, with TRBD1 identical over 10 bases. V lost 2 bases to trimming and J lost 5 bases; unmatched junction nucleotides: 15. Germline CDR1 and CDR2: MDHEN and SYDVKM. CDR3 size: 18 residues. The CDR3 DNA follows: TGTGCCAGCAGTTTACCGACCATATCGTGGGACAGGGGCCACGAGCAGTACTTC. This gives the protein CASSLPTISWDRGHEQYF. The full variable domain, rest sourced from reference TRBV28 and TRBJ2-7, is DVKVTQSSRYLVKRTGEKVFLECVQDMDHENMFWYRQDPGLGLRLIYFSYDVKMKEKGDIPEGYSVSREKKERFSLILESASTNQTSMYLCASSLPTISWDRGHEQYFGPGTRLTVT.